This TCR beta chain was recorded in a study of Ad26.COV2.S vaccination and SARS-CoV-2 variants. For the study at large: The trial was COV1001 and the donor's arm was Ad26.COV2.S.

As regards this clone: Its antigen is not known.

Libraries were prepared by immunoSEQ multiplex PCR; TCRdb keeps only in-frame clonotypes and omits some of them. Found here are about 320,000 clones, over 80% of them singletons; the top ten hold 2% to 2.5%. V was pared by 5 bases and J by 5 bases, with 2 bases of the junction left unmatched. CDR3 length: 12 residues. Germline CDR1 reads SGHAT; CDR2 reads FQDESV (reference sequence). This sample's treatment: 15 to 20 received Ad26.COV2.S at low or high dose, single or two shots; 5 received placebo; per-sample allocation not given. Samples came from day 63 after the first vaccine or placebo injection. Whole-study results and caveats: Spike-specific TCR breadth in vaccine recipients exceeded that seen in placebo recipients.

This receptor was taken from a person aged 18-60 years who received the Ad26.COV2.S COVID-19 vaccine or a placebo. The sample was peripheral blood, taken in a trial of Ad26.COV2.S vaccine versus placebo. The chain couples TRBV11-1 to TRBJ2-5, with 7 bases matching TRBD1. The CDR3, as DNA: TGTGCCAGCAGCGCACAGGGGGAGACCCAGTACTTC. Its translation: CASSAQGETQYF.